The T cell receptor beta chain described here comes from a study of CD8+ T cells in alopecia areata. Reverse transcription of extracted RNA yielded cDNA, which provided the sequencing template. Clones were sequenced by immunoSEQ multiplex PCR, and TCRdb holds only the in-frame ones, with some missing. The sample has fewer than 150,000 clones; about 57% are singletons. The CDR3 is 16 amino acids. The V and J ends lost 3 bases and 1 base respectively, with 18 bases between them. The germline V gene encodes CDR1 SQVTM and CDR2 ANQGSEA. Study-wide results and caveats: Among patients, TCR sharing was less clear than in mice, a difference possibly due in part to HLA diversity in the patient population.

This clone has a handful of counts. The antigen is unknown. This specimen consisted of CD4+ T cells sorted from blood, obtained at week 0. The gene calls are TRBV29-1 and TRBJ1-2, with D unresolved. This TCR was recovered from a human donor with alopecia areata. The CDR3 region is CSVEVEAGRINYGYTF. The CDR3 DNA is TGCAGCGTTGAGGTGGAGGCAGGCCGTATTAACTATGGCTACACCTTC.